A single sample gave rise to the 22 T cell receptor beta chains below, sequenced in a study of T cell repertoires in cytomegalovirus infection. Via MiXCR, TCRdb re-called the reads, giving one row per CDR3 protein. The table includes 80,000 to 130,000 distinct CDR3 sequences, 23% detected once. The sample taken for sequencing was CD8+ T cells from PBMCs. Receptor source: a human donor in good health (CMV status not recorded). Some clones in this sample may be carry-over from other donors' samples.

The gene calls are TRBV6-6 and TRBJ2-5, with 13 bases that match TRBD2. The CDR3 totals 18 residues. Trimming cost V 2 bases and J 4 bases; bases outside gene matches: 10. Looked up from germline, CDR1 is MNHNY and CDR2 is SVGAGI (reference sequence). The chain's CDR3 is CASSYTTSGGALGETQYF. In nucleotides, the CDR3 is TGTGCCAGCAGTTACACTACTAGCGGGGGGGCCCTGGGAGAGACCCAGTACTTC.

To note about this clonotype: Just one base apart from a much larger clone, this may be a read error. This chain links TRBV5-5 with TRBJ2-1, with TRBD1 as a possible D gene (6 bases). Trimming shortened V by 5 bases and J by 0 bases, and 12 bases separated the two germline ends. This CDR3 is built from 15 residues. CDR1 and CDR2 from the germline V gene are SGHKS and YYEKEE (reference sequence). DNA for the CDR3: TGTGCCAGCAGGTCAACAGGGAGCTCCTACAATGAGCAGTTCTTC. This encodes CASRSTGSSYNEQFF.

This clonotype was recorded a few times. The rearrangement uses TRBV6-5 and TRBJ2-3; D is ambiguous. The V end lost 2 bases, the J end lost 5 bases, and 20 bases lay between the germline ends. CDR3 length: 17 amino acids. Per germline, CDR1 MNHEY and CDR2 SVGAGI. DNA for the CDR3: TGTGCCAGCAGTTACACCGTTGGCGGAAGGATGGGAGATACGCAGTATTTT. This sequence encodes CASSYTVGGRMGDTQYF.

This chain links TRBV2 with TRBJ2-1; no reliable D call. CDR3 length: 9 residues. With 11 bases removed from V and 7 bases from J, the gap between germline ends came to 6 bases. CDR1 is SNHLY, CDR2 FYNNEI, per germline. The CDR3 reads CAARNEQFF. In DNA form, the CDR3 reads TGTGCCGCCAGGAATGAGCAGTTCTTC.

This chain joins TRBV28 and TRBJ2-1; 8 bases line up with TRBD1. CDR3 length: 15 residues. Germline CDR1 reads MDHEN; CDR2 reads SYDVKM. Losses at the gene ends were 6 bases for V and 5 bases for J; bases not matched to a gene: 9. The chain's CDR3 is CASSPALDRDNEQFF. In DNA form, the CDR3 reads TGTGCCAGCAGCCCCGCCTTGGACAGGGACAATGAGCAGTTCTTC.

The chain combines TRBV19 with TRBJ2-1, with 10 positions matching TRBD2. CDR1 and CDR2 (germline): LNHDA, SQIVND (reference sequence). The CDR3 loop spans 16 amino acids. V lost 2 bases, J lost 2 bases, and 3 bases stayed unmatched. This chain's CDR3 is CASSIKAGGPYNEQFF. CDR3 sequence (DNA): TGTGCCAGTAGTATAAAAGCGGGAGGGCCCTACAATGAGCAGTTCTTC.

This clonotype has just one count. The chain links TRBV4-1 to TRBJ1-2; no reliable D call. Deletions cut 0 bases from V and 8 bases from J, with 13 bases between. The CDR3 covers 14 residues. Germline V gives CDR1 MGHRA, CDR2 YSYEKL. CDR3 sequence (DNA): TGCGCCAGCAGCCAAGATGCCCCCATGGGGGGCTACACCTTC. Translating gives CASSQDAPMGGYTF.

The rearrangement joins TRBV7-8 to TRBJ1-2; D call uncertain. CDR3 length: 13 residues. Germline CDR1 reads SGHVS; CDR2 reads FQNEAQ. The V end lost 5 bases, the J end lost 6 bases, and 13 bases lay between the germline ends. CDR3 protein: CASSPPGVNGYTF. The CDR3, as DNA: TGTGCCAGCAGCCCACCCGGGGTGAATGGCTACACCTTC.

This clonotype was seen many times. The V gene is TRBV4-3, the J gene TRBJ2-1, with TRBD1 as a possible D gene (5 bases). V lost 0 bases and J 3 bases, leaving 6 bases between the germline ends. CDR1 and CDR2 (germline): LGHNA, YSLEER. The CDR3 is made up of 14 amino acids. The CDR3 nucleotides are TGCGCCAGCAGCCAAGACAGGGACTACAATGAGCAGTTCTTC. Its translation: CASSQDRDYNEQFF.

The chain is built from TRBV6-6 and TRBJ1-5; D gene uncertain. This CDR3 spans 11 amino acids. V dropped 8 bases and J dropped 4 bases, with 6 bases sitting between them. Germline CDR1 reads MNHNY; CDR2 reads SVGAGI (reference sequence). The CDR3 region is CASRENQPQHF. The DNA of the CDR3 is TGTGCCAGCCGGGAAAATCAGCCCCAGCATTTT.

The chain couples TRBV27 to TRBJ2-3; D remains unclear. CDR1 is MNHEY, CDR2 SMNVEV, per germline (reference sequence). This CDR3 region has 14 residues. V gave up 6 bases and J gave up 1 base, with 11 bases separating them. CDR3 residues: CASSVFLGTDTQYF. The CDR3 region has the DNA TGTGCCAGCAGCGTATTTCTGGGCACAGATACGCAGTATTTT.

CDR3 sequence reads: CASSPTTAVNPPLHF. In nucleotides, the CDR3 is TGTGCCAGCAGCCCAACGACAGCGGTCAATCCACCCCTCCACTTT. The chain uses TRBV7-3 and TRBJ1-6; D may be TRBD1 (5 bases). CDR3 length: 15 residues. The germline V gene has CDR1 SGHTA and CDR2 FQGTGA. Trimming stripped 5 bases from V and 11 bases from J, with 19 bases between. Based on the CDR3 plus reference TRBV7-3 and TRBJ1-6, the full variable domain is GAGVSQTPSNKVTEKGKYVELRCDPISGHTALYWYRQSLGQGPEFLIYFQGTGAADDSGLPNDRFFAVRPEGSVSTLKIQRTERGDSAVYLCASSPTTAVNPPLHFGNGTRLTVT.

The DNA of the CDR3 is TGTGCCAGCAGCCCCTGGACAGTGACGAGTTATGGCTACACCTTC. Translating it yields CASSPWTVTSYGYTF. The rearrangement joins TRBV14 to TRBJ1-2; weak D call: TRBD1 (6 bases). The CDR3 loop spans 15 amino acids. The V end was cut by 4 bases, the J end by 5 bases, with 17 bases between. The germline V gene has CDR1 SGHDN and CDR2 FVKESK.

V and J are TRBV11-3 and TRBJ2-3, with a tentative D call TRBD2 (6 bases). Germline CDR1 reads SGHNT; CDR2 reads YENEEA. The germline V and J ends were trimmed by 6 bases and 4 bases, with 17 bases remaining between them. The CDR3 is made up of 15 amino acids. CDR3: CASSPGTPSADTQYF. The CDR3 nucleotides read TGTGCCAGCAGTCCCGGGACTCCGTCGGCAGATACGCAGTATTTT.

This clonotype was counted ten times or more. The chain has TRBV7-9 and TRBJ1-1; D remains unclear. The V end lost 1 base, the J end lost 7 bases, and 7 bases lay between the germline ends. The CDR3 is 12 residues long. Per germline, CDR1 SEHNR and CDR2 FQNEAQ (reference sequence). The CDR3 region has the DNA TGTGCCAGCAGCTTAGGGACTCGTGAAGCTTTCTTT. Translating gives CASSLGTREAFF.

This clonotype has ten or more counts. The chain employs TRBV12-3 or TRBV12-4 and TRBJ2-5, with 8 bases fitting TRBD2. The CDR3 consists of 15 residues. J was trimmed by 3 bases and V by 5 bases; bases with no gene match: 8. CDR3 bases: TGTGCCAGCAGTCCCCGGGTAGCGGGGAAAGAGACCCAGTACTTC. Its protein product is CASSPRVAGKETQYF.

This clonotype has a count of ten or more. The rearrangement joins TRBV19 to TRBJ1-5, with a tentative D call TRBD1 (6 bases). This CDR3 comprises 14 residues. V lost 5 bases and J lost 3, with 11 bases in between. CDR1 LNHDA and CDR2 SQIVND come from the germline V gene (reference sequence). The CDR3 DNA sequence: TGTGCCAGTAGTCGGGACATGATCAATCAGCCCCAGCATTTT. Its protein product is CASSRDMINQPQHF. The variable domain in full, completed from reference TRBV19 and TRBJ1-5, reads DGGITQSPKYLFRKEGQNVTLSCEQNLNHDAMYWYRQDPGQGLRLIYYSQIVNDFQKGDIAEGYSVSREKKESFPLTVTSAQKNPTAFYLCASSRDMINQPQHFGDGTRLSIL.

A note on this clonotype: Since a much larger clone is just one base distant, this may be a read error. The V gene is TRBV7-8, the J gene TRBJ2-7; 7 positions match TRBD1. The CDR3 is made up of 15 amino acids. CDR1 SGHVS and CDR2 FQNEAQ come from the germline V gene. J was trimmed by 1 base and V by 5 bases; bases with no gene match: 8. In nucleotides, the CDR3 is TGTGCCAGCAGCCTTACTGGGGACAGTTCCTACGAGCAGTACTTC. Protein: CASSLTGDSSYEQYF.

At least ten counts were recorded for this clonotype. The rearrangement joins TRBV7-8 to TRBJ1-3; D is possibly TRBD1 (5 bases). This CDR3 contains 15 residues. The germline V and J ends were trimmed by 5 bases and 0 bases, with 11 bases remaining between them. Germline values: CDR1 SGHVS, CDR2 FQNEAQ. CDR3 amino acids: CASSPRGISGNTIYF. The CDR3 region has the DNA TGTGCCAGCAGCCCAAGGGGTATCTCTGGAAACACCATATATTTT. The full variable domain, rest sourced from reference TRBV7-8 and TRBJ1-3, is GAGVSQSPRYKVAKRGQDVALRCDPISGHVSLFWYQQALGQGPEFLTYFQNEAQLDKSGLPSDRFFAERPEGSVSTLKIQRTQQEDSAVYLCASSPRGISGNTIYFGEGSWLTVV.

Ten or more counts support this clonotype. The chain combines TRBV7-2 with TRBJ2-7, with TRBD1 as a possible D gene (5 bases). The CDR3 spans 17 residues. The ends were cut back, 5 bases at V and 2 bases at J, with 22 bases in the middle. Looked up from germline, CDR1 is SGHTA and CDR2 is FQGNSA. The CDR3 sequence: CASSQSNLDRQTYEQYF. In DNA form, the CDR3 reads TGTGCCAGCAGCCAAAGTAACCTCGACCGACAGACCTACGAGCAGTACTTC.

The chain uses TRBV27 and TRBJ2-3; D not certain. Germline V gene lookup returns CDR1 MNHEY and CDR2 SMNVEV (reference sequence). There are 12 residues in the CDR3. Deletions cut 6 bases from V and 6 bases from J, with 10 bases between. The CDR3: CASSTLWDTQYF. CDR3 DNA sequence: TGTGCCAGCAGCACCTTATGGGATACGCAGTATTTT.

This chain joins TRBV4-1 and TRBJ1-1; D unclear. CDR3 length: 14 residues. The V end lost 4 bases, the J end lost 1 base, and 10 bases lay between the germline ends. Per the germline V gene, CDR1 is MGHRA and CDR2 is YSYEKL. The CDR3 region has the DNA TGCGCCAGCAGCCTCACTCCAACGAACACTGAAGCTTTCTTT. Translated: CASSLTPTNTEAFF.